The 15 T cell receptor beta chains presented below share a single source sample, sequenced in a study of regulatory T cells in long-lasting Graves disease. The TCR beta library used iRepertoire HTBI primers with Arm-PCR amplification of CDR3. One entry per CDR3 protein results from TCRdb running MiXCR on the multiplex PCR reads. The sample shows about 430,000 distinct CDR3 sequences, approximately 15% of them seen only once. Time point here: newly diagnosed GD, antithyroid drugs for less than 3 months. Following extraction of RNA from PBMCs, that RNA was used to make the TCR library. These data were also filed under a second study, of T cells in Graves' hyperthyroidism and ophthalmopathy.

Sample: peripheral blood mononuclear cells (PBMCs), taken at new diagnosis, from a patient treated with antithyroid drugs. All receptors derive from a woman in her forties with Graves disease.

This clonotype showed up many times. V gene TRBV19 combines with J gene TRBJ2-7; 10 nucleotides line up with TRBD1. V lost 5 bases, J lost 4 bases, and 5 bases stayed unmatched. The CDR3 sequence is 14 residues long. The germline CDR1 and CDR2 sequences are LNHDA and SQIVND (reference sequence). The CDR3 DNA reads as TGTGCCAGTAGTGCCGGGACAGGGGCTTACGAGCAGTACTTC. The encoded protein is CASSAGTGAYEQYF.

This clonotype was picked up a small number of times. The J gene is TRBJ2-1, the V gene TRBV12-3 or TRBV12-4, with D hard to call. Trimming took off 6 bases at V and 6 bases at J, with 6 bases between the two ends. The CDR3 extends over 11 amino acids. CDR3 sequence (DNA): TGTGCCAGCAGGAAGACCAATGAGCAGTTCTTC. It is translated as CASRKTNEQFF.

This clonotype has just a few counts. This chain connects TRBV20-1 to TRBJ1-2; maybe TRBD1 (5 bases). The CDR3 runs 12 residues. With 3 bases removed from V and 5 bases from J, the gap between germline ends came to 10 bases. Germline V lookup: CDR1 DFQATT, CDR2 SNEGSKA (reference sequence). CDR3 amino acids: CSASGREYGYTF. CDR3 coding DNA: TGCAGTGCTAGTGGCAGGGAGTATGGCTACACCTTC.

The table lists this clonotype with a few counts. The chain carries TRBV18 and TRBJ2-1; D might be TRBD1 or TRBD2, each matching 5 bases. The CDR3 totals 17 residues. Trimming pared 4 bases from V and 4 bases from J, leaving 20 bases between. CDR1 and CDR2 from the germline V gene are KGHSH and LQKENI. The CDR3 region is CASSLRHRDPGYNEQFF. DNA of the CDR3: TGTGCCAGCTCACTAAGACACCGGGACCCTGGGTACAATGAGCAGTTCTTC.

This clonotype was recorded at least ten times. The CDR3 region is CASGREPTYNEQFF. CDR3 coding DNA: TGTGCCAGCGGACGGGAGCCCACCTACAATGAGCAGTTCTTC. The chain employs TRBV12-3 or TRBV12-4 and TRBJ2-1, with D possibly matching TRBD2 (6 bases). The CDR3 loop spans 14 amino acids. With 8 bases removed from V and 2 bases from J, the gap between germline ends came to 13 bases.

There are many counts of this clonotype. This rearrangement joins TRBV10-3 to TRBJ2-3; D is perhaps TRBD2 (6 bases). This CDR3 contains 15 residues. The V end lost 3 bases, the J end lost 1 base, and 11 bases lay between the germline ends. From germline, CDR1 is ENHRY and CDR2 SYGVKD. The CDR3 sequence is CAISEVGEGTDTQYF. For the CDR3, the DNA is TGTGCCATCAGTGAAGTAGGGGAGGGCACAGATACGCAGTATTTT.

This clonotype has a count of ten or more. The genes are TRBV10-3 and TRBJ1-2, with D hard to call. The germline V and J ends were trimmed by 0 bases and 5 bases, with 13 bases remaining between them. This CDR3 comprises 15 residues. Germline loops: CDR1 ENHRY, CDR2 SYGVKD. The CDR3 loop is CAISESRTDLYGYTF. CDR3 nucleotides: TGTGCCATCAGTGAGTCAAGGACGGACCTTTATGGCTACACCTTC.

This clonotype was seen many times. The chain carries TRBV12-3 or TRBV12-4 and TRBJ2-7; the match to TRBD2 covers 10 bases. The length of the CDR3 is 14 residues. V dropped 5 bases and J dropped 4; count of bases not matched to a gene: 5. CDR3: CASSAPGLAYEQYF. The CDR3 DNA reads as TGTGCCAGCAGTGCTCCGGGACTAGCGTACGAGCAGTACTTC.

This clonotype was seen at least ten times. This rearrangement joins TRBV2 to TRBJ2-1, with 8 bases lining up with TRBD2. Unmatched junction bases numbered 14, after V lost 4 bases and J lost 6 bases. Germline V CDR1 and CDR2: SNHLY, FYNNEI. The CDR3 runs 17 residues. DNA for the CDR3: TGTGCCAGCAGTGGGGAACGGGAGGGCCGTTTGGGCAATGAGCAGTTCTTC. Its translation: CASSGEREGRLGNEQFF.

The sample holds many counts of this clonotype. The chain recombines TRBV3-1 with TRBJ1-1, with D unresolved. Germline CDR1 and CDR2: LGHDT and YNNKEL (reference sequence). Trimming shortened V by 4 bases and J by 6 bases, and 12 bases separated the two germline ends. The CDR3 has 13 residues. CDR3 DNA sequence: TGTGCCAGCAGCCCCAACCTAGACCCTGAAGCTTTCTTT. Protein: CASSPNLDPEAFF.

The rearrangement links TRBV6-2 or TRBV6-3 to TRBJ1-1; 8 bases line up with TRBD1. With V trimmed by 6 bases and J by 1 base, 7 bases remained unmatched. Per germline, CDR1 MNHEY and CDR2 SVGEGT. There are 15 residues in the CDR3. The chain's CDR3 is CASRPHDRGNTEAFF. As DNA, the CDR3 is TGTGCCAGCAGACCCCATGACAGGGGGAACACTGAAGCTTTCTTT.

This clonotype was observed at least ten times. V gene TRBV11-3 combines with J gene TRBJ2-1, with 7 bases aligning to TRBD2. The CDR3 has 16 residues. Trimming cost V 1 base and J 5 bases; bases outside gene matches: 8. From germline, CDR1 is SGHNT and CDR2 YENEEA. CDR3 sequence (DNA): TGTGCCAGCAGCTTAGTTCGGCGGGAGTGGAACAATGAGCAGTTCTTC. This encodes CASSLVRREWNNEQFF.

The chain links TRBV7-9 to TRBJ2-3; D possibly corresponds to TRBD1 (6 bases). Germline assignment: CDR1 SEHNR and CDR2 FQNEAQ (reference sequence). The CDR3 extends over 14 amino acids. The V and J ends lost 4 bases and 2 bases respectively, with 10 bases between them. As DNA, the CDR3 is TGTGCCAGCAGCTATGGGGACACCACAGATACGCAGTATTTT. Translation gives CASSYGDTTDTQYF.

This clonotype was counted ten times or more. The chain links TRBV20-1 to TRBJ1-2; D is possibly TRBD1 (5 bases). Trimming pared 6 bases from V and 4 bases from J, leaving 15 bases between. The V gene's germline CDR1 is DFQATT and CDR2 SNEGSKA (reference sequence). The CDR3 length is 13 residues. The CDR3 bases are TGCAGTGCAGAGGGGCACGGGGTCTATGGCTACACCTTC. This gives the protein CSAEGHGVYGYTF.

The chain couples TRBV20-1 to TRBJ2-3, with 10 bases that match TRBD1. The end of the DNA fits TRBJ2-5 better, so the J call may be wrong. The germline V gene has CDR1 DFQATT and CDR2 SNEGSKA (reference sequence). The CDR3 spans 14 residues. The CDR3 nucleotides read TGCAGTGCTAGAATGGGGACAGGGGTTAAGACCCAGTACTTC. It yields the protein CSARMGTGVKTQYF.